This TCR beta chain was found in a study of control samples from healthy donors and cancer patients. The assay was immunoSEQ multiplex PCR, and TCRdb's table has in-frame clones only and misses some. Among under 450,000 clones listed, 75% to 95% were seen once. Germline assignment: CDR1 LNHDA and CDR2 SQIVND (reference sequence). This CDR3 has 16 residues. Trimming removed 4 bases from V and 2 bases from J, with 15 bases in between. The V and J genes are TRBV19 and TRBJ1-5; D perhaps matches TRBD1 (5 bases). The receptor's source is a man aged 35-49 years with head and neck cancer. Sequenced input: PBMCs. CDR3 coding DNA: TGTGCCAGTAGTAACCCAGGAGGGGACGGCAATCAGCCCCAGCATTTT. Amino acids: CASSNPGGDGNQPQHF.